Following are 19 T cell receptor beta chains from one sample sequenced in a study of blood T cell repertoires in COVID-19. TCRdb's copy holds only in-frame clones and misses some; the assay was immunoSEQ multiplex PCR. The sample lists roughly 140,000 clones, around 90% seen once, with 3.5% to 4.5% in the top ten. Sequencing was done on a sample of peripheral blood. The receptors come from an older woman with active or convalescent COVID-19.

The CDR3 loop reads CASSVGAGEETQYF. The DNA for the CDR3 is TGTGCCAGCTCTGTCGGGGCGGGGGAAGAGACCCAGTACTTC. V and J are TRBV18 and TRBJ2-5; 7 nucleotides match TRBD2. Germline CDR1 and CDR2: KGHSH and LQKENI. J was trimmed by 3 bases and V by 6 bases; bases with no gene match: 7. The CDR3 runs to 14 residues.

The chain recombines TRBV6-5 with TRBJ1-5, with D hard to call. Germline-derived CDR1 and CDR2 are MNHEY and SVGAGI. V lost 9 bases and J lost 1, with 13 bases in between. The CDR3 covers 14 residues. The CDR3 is CASRGISSNQPQHF. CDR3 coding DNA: TGTGCCAGTAGAGGGATATCGAGCAATCAGCCCCAGCATTTT.

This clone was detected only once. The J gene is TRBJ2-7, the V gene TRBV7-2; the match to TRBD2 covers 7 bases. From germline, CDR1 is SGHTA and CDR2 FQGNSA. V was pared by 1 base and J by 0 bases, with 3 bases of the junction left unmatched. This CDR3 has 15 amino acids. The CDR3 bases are TGTGCCAGCAGCTTAGGCGGGGGAGGCTCCTACGAGCAGTACTTC. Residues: CASSLGGGGSYEQYF.

This CDR3 is CASSEQGAYEAFF. CDR3 nucleotide sequence: TGTGCCAGCAGTGAGCAGGGGGCCTACGAAGCTTTCTTT. The chain recombines TRBV2 with TRBJ1-1, with 8 bases that match TRBD1. V lost 3 bases to trimming and J lost 8 bases; unmatched junction nucleotides: 5. Germline CDR1 and CDR2: SNHLY and FYNNEI. The CDR3 runs to 13 residues.

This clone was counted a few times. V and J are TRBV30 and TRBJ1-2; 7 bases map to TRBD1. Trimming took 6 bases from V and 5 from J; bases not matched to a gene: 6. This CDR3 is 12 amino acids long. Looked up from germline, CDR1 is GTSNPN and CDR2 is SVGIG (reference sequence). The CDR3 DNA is TGTGCCTGCAGGGGGGCGGGGTATGGCTACACCTTC. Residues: CACRGAGYGYTF.

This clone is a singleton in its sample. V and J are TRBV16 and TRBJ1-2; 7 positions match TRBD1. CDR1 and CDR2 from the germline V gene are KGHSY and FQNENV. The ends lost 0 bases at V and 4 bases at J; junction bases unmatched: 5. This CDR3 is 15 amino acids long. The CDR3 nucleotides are TGTGCCAGCAGCCAATCGACGGCAGGGGGCTATGGCTACACCTTC. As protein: CASSQSTAGGYGYTF. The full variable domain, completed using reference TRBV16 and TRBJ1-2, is GEEVAQTPKHLVRGEGQKAKLYCAPIKGHSYVFWYQQVLKNEFKFLISFQNENVFDETGMPKERFSAKCLPNSPCSLEIQATKLEDSAVYFCASSQSTAGGYGYTFGSGTRLTVV.

The CDR3 coding sequence is TGTGCCAGCAGCTTGGAACAGAACTACAATGAGCAGTTCTTC. Translating gives CASSLEQNYNEQFF. This rearrangement joins TRBV5-4 to TRBJ2-1; the D is unclear. In germline, CDR1 is SGHNT, CDR2 YYREEE (reference sequence). This CDR3 spans 14 amino acids. V shed 0 bases and J shed 3 bases, with 7 bases lying between them.

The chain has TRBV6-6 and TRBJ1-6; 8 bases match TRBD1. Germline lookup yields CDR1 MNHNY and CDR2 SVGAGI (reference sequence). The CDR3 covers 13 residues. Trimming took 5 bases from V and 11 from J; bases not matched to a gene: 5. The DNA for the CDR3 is TGTGCCAGCAGTGGCCAGGGGGCAACACCCCTCCACTTT. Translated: CASSGQGATPLHF.

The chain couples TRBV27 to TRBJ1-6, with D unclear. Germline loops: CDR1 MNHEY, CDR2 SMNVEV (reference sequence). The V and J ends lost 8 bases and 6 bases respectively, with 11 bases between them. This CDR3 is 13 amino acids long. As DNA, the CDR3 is TGTGCCAGCGGCGAGGGTTCTAATTCACCCCTCCACTTT. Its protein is CASGEGSNSPLHF.

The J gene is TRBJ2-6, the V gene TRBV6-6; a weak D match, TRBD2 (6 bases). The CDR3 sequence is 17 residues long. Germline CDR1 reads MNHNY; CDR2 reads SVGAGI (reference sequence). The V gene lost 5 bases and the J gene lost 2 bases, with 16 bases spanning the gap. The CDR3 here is CASSPSPPGAGANVLTF. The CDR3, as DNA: TGTGCCAGCAGTCCCAGCCCCCCGGGGGCTGGGGCCAACGTCCTGACTTTC.

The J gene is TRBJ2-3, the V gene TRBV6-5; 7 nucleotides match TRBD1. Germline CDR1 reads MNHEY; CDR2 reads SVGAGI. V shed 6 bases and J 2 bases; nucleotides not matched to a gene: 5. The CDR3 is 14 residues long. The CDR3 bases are TGTGCCAGCAGGGGGACAGCCTACACAGATACGCAGTATTTT. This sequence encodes CASRGTAYTDTQYF.

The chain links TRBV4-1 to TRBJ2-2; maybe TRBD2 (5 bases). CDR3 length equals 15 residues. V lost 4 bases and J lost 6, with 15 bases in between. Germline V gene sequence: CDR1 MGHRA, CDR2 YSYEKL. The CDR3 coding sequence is TGCGCCAGCAGCCCGCCCCCGGGAAATCCCGGGGAGCTGTTTTTT. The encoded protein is CASSPPPGNPGELFF.

In DNA form, the CDR3 reads TGTGCCAGCAGTGATGGTAGTAACTATGGCTACACCTTC. Residues: CASSDGSNYGYTF. The V call is TRBV2, the J call TRBJ1-2; no definite D call. V was shortened by 3 bases and J by 1 base, with 6 bases between the two germline ends. The length of the CDR3 is 13 residues. Germline CDR1 and CDR2: SNHLY and FYNNEI.

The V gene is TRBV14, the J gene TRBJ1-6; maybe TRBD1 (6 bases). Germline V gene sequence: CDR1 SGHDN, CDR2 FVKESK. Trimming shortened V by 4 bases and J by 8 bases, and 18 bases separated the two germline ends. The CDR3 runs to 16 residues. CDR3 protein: CASSRDQGLNYSPLHF. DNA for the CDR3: TGTGCCAGCAGCCGAGACCAGGGGCTTAATTATTCACCCCTCCACTTT. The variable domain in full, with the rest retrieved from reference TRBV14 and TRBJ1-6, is EAGVTQFPSHSVIEKGQTVTLRCDPISGHDNLYWYRRVMGKEIKFLLHFVKESKQDESGMPNNRFLAERTGGTYSTLKVQPAELEDSGVYFCASSRDQGLNYSPLHFGNGTRLTVT.

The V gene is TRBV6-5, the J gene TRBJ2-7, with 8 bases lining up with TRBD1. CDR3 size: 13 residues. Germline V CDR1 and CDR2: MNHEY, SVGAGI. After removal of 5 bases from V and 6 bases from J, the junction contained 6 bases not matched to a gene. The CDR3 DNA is TGTGCCAGCAGTAAGGACAGGGCAGGCGAGCAGTACTTC. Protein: CASSKDRAGEQYF.

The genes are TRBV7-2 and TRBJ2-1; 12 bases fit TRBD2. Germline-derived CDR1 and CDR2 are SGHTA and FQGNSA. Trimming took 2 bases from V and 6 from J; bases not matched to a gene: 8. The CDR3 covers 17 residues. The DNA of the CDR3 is TGTGCCAGCAGCTTATTAGGTGCTAGCGGGGGGGGCAATGAGCAGTTCTTC. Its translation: CASSLLGASGGGNEQFF.

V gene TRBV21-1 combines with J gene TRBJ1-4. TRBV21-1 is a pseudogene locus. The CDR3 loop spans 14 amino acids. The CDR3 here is CASNPGVTNEKLFF. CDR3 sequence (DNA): TGTGCCAGCAACCCGGGGGTCACTAATGAAAAACTGTTTTTT.

This chain's CDR3 is CASSPFAGEKLFF. Here the CDR3 DNA reads TGTGCCAGCAGCCCATTTGCGGGAGAAAAACTGTTTTTT. V is TRBV11-2 and J is TRBJ1-4; D remains ambiguous. The CDR3 length is 13 residues. The germline gives CDR1 SGHAT, CDR2 FQNNGV. The ends were cut back, 5 bases at V and 8 bases at J, with 12 bases in the middle.

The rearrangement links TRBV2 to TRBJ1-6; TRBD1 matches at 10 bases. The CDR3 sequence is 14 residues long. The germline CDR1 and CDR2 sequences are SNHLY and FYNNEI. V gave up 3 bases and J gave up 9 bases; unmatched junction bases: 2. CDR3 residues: CASSEGQGFSPLHF. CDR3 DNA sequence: TGTGCCAGCAGTGAGGGACAGGGGTTTTCACCCCTCCACTTT. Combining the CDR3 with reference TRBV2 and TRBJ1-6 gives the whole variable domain EPEVTQTPSHQVTQMGQEVILRCVPISNHLYFYWYRQILGQKVEFLVSFYNNEISEKSEIFDDQFSVERPDGSNFTLKIRSTKLEDSAMYFCASSEGQGFSPLHFGNGTRLTVT.